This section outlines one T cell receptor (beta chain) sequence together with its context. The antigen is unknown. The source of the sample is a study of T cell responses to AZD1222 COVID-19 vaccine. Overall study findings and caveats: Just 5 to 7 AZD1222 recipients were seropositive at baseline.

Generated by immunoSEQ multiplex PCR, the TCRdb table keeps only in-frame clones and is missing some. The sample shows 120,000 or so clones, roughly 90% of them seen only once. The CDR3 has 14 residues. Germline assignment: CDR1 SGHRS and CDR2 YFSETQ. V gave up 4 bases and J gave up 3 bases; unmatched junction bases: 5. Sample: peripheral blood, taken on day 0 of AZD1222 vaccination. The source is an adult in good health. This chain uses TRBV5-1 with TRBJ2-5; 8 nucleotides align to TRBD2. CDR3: CASSQGTSKETQYF. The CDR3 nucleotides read TGCGCCAGCAGCCAAGGGACTAGTAAAGAGACCCAGTACTTC.